These T cell receptor beta chains were read from a single sample in a study of T cells in Graves' hyperthyroidism and ophthalmopathy. TCRdb ran MiXCR on the multiplex PCR reads and lists one entry per CDR3 protein. This sample has approximately 740,000 distinct CDR3 sequences, with roughly 15% found just once. The sequencing sample was made of blood. The origin of the receptors is a woman aged 18-29 years with Graves' hyperthyroidism. CDR3s include the opening cysteine and the closing phenylalanine or tryptophan. D genes are given only for firm matches. Clone size is given for some rows only: seen once, a few or many times, or a class if the clone is expanded.

len	abundance	v_gene	d_gene	j_gene	CDR3nt	CDR3aa
17	NA	TRBV19	NA	TRBJ1-3	TGTGCCAGTAGTACGGGACGCGCTCGCCGGGGTGGAAACACCATATATTTT	CASSTGRARRGGNTIYF
13	NA	TRBV15	NA	TRBJ2-5	TGTGCCACCAGCAGTCCATCAATAGAGACCCAGTACTTC	CATSSPSIETQYF
15	NA	TRBV9	TRBD2	TRBJ2-2	TGTGCCAGCAGCCCGATGACTAGCGGGAGGGGGGAGCTGTTTTTT	CASSPMTSGRGELFF
15	once	TRBV25-1	TRBD1	TRBJ1-6	TGTGCCAGCAGTGAAGGGGACAGGGAGAGGTCACCCCTCCACTTT	CASSEGDRERSPLHF
17	many	TRBV20-1	TRBD2	TRBJ2-1	TGCAGTGCTAGAGAGGGACTAGCGGGAGGTTCCTACAATGAGCAGTTCTTC	CSAREGLAGGSYNEQFF
12	many	TRBV3-1	NA	TRBJ2-1	TGTGCCAGCAGCCCAGGGGTGATGGAGCAGTTCTTC	CASSPGVMEQFF
15	few	TRBV4-1	NA	TRBJ2-1	TGCGCCAGCAGCCAACGACTAGTAGGGTACAATGAGCAGTTCTTC	CASSQRLVGYNEQFF
13	many	TRBV20-1	TRBD2	TRBJ2-1	TGCAGTGCTGTCGGAGCGGGAGTCAATGAGCAGTTCTTC	CSAVGAGVNEQFF
17	many	TRBV7-8	NA	TRBJ1-5	TGTGCCAGCAGCGCAACACCGGGACACGATAGCAATCAGCCCCAGCATTTT	CASSATPGHDSNQPQHF
16	many	TRBV18	TRBD2	TRBJ2-3	TGTGCCAGCTCACGCCGTCAAGCGGGGAGCACAGATACGCAGTATTTT	CASSRRQAGSTDTQYF
13	NA	TRBV20-1	NA	TRBJ2-3	TGCAGTGCGCGGGCCCGACAAACAGATACGCAGTATTTT	CSARARQTDTQYF
15	many	TRBV28	NA	TRBJ1-1	TGTGCCAGCAAGTTCAGTTCGGGGGATCGAAAGGGAGCTTTCTTT	CASKFSSGDRKGAFF
12	many	TRBV20-1	NA	TRBJ1-2	TGCAGTGTTGGCGGGCAGGGCTATGGCTACACCTTC	CSVGGQGYGYTF
15	few	TRBV16	NA	TRBJ2-1	TGTGCCAGCAGCCAACCCGCGGATAGCGGCAATGAGCAGTTCTTC	CASSQPADSGNEQFF
15	many	TRBV2	NA	TRBJ2-3	TGTGCCAGCAGTGGGCTAGCCTTTTTATCAGATACGCAGTATTTT	CASSGLAFLSDTQYF
15	NA	TRBV4-3	TRBD2	TRBJ2-5	TGCGCCAGCAGCCCCTCTAGCGGGAGCGTAGAGACCCAGTACTTC	CASSPSSGSVETQYF
14	few	TRBV19	NA	TRBJ2-3	TGTGCCAGTAGCCCCCGGGTCTTGGGAGATACGCAGTATTTT	CASSPRVLGDTQYF
16	NA	TRBV7-9	TRBD2	TRBJ2-1	TGTGCCAGCAGCAAACTTCTTGTAGCGGGACCGACTGAGCAGTTCTTC	CASSKLLVAGPTEQFF
14	many	TRBV18	NA	TRBJ2-7	TGTGCCAGCTCACCAGGGGGTTCCCCCTACGAGCAGTACTTC	CASSPGGSPYEQYF
14	NA	TRBV10-3	TRBD2	TRBJ2-7	TGTGCCATCATGGGGACTAGCGGGAGTTGGGAGCAGTACTTC	CAIMGTSGSWEQYF
14	NA	TRBV25-1	NA	TRBJ1-1	TGTGCCAGCAGTATGTCCACCTGGGGCACTGAAGCTTTCTTT	CASSMSTWGTEAFF
13	NA	TRBV5-1	TRBD1	TRBJ1-2	TGCGCCAGCAGCGACAGGGAAACAACTGGCTACACCTTC	CASSDRETTGYTF
21	few	TRBV3-1	TRBD2	TRBJ2-1	TGTGCCAGCAGCCAAACGAGGCACGGACTAGCGGCCGCTAGCTCCTACAATGAGCAGTTCTTC	CASSQTRHGLAAASSYNEQFF
13	many	TRBV7-2	NA	TRBJ1-5	TGTGCCAGCAGCGGCGGACCGACCGTGCCCCAGCATTTT	CASSGGPTVPQHF
13	few	TRBV29-1	TRBD1	TRBJ1-2	TGCAGCGTTGGTTGGGCAGGGGGCTATGGCTACACCTTC	CSVGWAGGYGYTF
15	few	TRBV7-2	NA	TRBJ2-7	TGTGCCAGCAGCTTAGCATTGGCGGGAACCTACGAGCAGTACTTC	CASSLALAGTYEQYF
13	many	TRBV30	NA	TRBJ2-1	TGTGCCTGGAGTGTAAATCGGTACAATGAGCAGTTCTTC	CAWSVNRYNEQFF
14	NA	TRBV6-1	NA	TRBJ1-1	TGTGCCTGCAGTGAACCAGGCCGGAACACTGAAGCTTTCTTT	CACSEPGRNTEAFF
13	many	TRBV28	NA	TRBJ2-7	TGTGCCAGCAAAAAACAGGGTCCCTACGAGCAGTACTTC	CASKKQGPYEQYF
13	many	TRBV7-9	NA	TRBJ1-6	TGTGCCAGCGGTCCAGGGATCTTGTCACCCCTCCACTTT	CASGPGILSPLHF
15	few	TRBV20-1	TRBD2	TRBJ2-3	TGCAGTGCTATTGATGGCGGGAGAAGGACAGATACGCAGTATTTT	CSAIDGGRRTDTQYF
14	once	TRBV16	TRBD1	TRBJ2-7	TGTGCCAGCAGCACCTCCGACAGGGTCTACGAGCAGTACTTC	CASSTSDRVYEQYF
16	few	TRBV4-3	TRBD2	TRBJ2-7	TGCGCCAGCAGCCAAGATTTCTCTAGCGGGACCTACGAGCAGTACTTC	CASSQDFSSGTYEQYF
13	NA	TRBV20-1	NA	TRBJ2-7	TGCAGTGCCCCTGGGGGGGGCCGATACGAGCAGTACTTC	CSAPGGGRYEQYF
19	NA	TRBV14	TRBD2	TRBJ2-7	TGTGCCAGCAGCCAAGAGTCCCCTAACCTAGCGGGAGTTATAGACGAGCAGTACTTC	CASSQESPNLAGVIDEQYF
14	NA	TRBV30	NA	TRBJ2-2	TGTGCCCGTGTTCATGGGTTGGGCACCGGGGAGCTGTTTTTT	CARVHGLGTGELFF
15	NA	TRBV6-2/TRBV6-3	NA	TRBJ2-1	TGTGCCAGCAGTTATGACGGCGGTCCCTACAATGAGCAGTTCTTC	CASSYDGGPYNEQFF
13	few	TRBV20-1	NA	TRBJ1-3	TGCAGCGCCGGTGGACTCTCTGGAAACACCATATATTTT	CSAGGLSGNTIYF
18	many	TRBV7-9	TRBD1	TRBJ1-1	TGTGCCAGCAGCTTGAGGGCAATTACGACAGGGGGCATCACTGAAGCTTTCTTT	CASSLRAITTGGITEAFF
14	NA	TRBV12-3/TRBV12-4	NA	TRBJ1-1	TGTGCCAGCGCGGACCTCGCGATGAACACTGAAGCTTTCTTT	CASADLAMNTEAFF
16	NA	TRBV7-2	TRBD2	TRBJ2-2	TGTGCCAGCAGCTTAGTAAGCGGGAGGGCCACCGGGGAGCTGTTTTTT	CASSLVSGRATGELFF
13	few	TRBV20-1	TRBD2	TRBJ2-5	TGCAGTGCCACGATAGCGGGAAGGGAGACCCAGTACTTC	CSATIAGRETQYF